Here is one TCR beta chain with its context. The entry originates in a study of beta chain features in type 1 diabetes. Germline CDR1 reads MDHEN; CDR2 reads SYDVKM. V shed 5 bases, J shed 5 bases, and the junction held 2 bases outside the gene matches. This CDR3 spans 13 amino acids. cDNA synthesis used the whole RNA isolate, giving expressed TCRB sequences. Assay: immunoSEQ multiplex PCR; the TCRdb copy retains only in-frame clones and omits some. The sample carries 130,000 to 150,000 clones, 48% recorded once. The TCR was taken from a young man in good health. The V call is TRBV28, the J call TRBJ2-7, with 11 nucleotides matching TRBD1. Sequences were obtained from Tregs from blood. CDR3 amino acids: CASSPGQGDEQYF. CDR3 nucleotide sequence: TGTGCCAGCAGTCCGGGACAGGGGGACGAGCAGTACTTC.